Reported below is one T cell receptor beta chain. Other DNA sequences in this sample translate to the same CDR3. It was CD45RO-negative cells, positively selected for CCR7, that made up naive CD8 cells, with terminally differentiated effector memory CD45RA+ cells excluded. The assay was immunoSEQ multiplex PCR, and TCRdb's table has in-frame clones only and misses some. The table includes over 750,000 clones, about 96% detected once. The data were taken from a study of shared clonotypes between healthy human individuals. Study-wide context: Those who served as donors were two women and three men between the ages of 18 and 49.

Between the trimmed V and J ends, which lost 1 base and 0 bases, there was a span of 4 bases. CDR1 is SGHAT and CDR2 is FQNNGV in the germline V gene. The CDR3 is made up of 13 amino acids. The chain carries TRBV11-2 and TRBJ2-7; D uncertain. Sequences were obtained from naive CD8+ T cells sorted from blood. This TCR was recovered from a man younger than 45 in good health. For the CDR3, the DNA is TGTGCCAGCAGCTTAGGAAGCTCCTACGAGCAGTACTTC. Encoded protein: CASSLGSSYEQYF.